This T cell receptor beta chain was recovered during a study of OX40 agonist ivuxolimab in advanced cancers. Study-wide background: Of the patients, three showed partial responses, one with hepatocellular carcinoma and two with cutaneous melanoma.

Assay: immunoSEQ multiplex PCR; the TCRdb copy retains only in-frame clones and omits some. The sample includes about 96,000 clones, roughly four fifths of them seen just once. The CDR3 consists of 16 residues. With 2 bases clipped from V and 2 bases from J, the junction kept 1 base outside the gene matches. CDR1 is SGHNT and CDR2 is YYREEE in the germline V gene (reference sequence). The chain couples TRBV5-4 to TRBJ2-7; TRBD2 matches 16 bases. This TCR came from an adult with an advanced solid tumor such as melanoma, head and neck, liver or kidney cancer. The source material was CD4+ or CD8+ T cells sorted from blood, sampled in a trial of the OX40 agonist ivuxolimab. CDR3 bases: TGTGCCAGCAGCTTCGGGACTAGCGGGGGGGCCTACGAGCAGTACTTC. This translates into CASSFGTSGGAYEQYF.